These 24 T cell receptor beta chains share one sample of origin, sequenced in a study of Ad26.COV2.S vaccination and SARS-CoV-2 variants. Sequencing used immunoSEQ multiplex PCR; TCRdb keeps in-frame clones, though not all of them. The sample lists 400,000 to 500,000 clones, roughly 88% occurring once. Treatment described: 15 to 20 received Ad26.COV2.S at low or high dose, single or two shots; roughly five received placebo; per-sample allocation not given. Each sample was drawn 63 days after the first injection (of vaccine or placebo). The specimen was peripheral blood, collected in a trial of Ad26.COV2.S vaccine versus placebo. The receptors derive from a person aged 18-60 years who received the Ad26.COV2.S COVID-19 vaccine or a placebo.

V and J are TRBV6-5 and TRBJ2-5; D may be TRBD2 (5 bases). CDR3 size: 13 residues. With 7 bases removed from V and 1 base from J, the gap between germline ends came to 10 bases. CDR1 and CDR2 from the germline V gene are MNHEY and SVGAGI. The CDR3 DNA reads TGTGCCAGCAAAAGGACTCGCCAAGAGACCCAGTACTTC. Protein sequence: CASKRTRQETQYF.

On this clone: A read error may produce the germline difference seen at one junction end. This chain joins TRBV5-1 and TRBJ2-5, with 13 bases lining up with TRBD2. Germline CDR1 and CDR2: SGHRS and YFSETQ. The CDR3 consists of 16 residues. CDR3 sequence reads: CARRATSGGDGETQYF. For the CDR3, the DNA is TGCGCCCGCAGGGCTACTAGCGGGGGGGACGGAGAGACCCAGTACTTC.

The chain carries TRBV5-1 and TRBJ1-2; D call uncertain. V shed 4 bases and J shed 2 bases, with 9 bases lying between them. From germline, CDR1 is SGHRS and CDR2 YFSETQ. The CDR3 loop spans 13 amino acids. The CDR3 DNA is TGCGCCAGCAGCGAGCAGATCAACTATGGCTACACCTTC. It is translated as CASSEQINYGYTF.

This clone appeared once. The rearrangement uses TRBV5-1 and TRBJ2-7, with 7 nucleotides matching TRBD1. Trimming took 7 bases from V and 3 from J; bases not matched to a gene: 13. Germline lookup yields CDR1 SGHRS and CDR2 YFSETQ. This CDR3 spans 15 amino acids. The CDR3 here is CASAPSEGQYYEQYF. For the CDR3, the DNA is TGCGCCAGCGCTCCATCAGAGGGACAGTACTACGAGCAGTACTTC. Looking up the rest from reference TRBV5-1 and TRBJ2-7 gives the full variable domain: KAGVTQTPRYLIKTRGQQVTLSCSPISGHRSVSWYQQTPGQGLQFLFEYFSETQRNKGNFPGRFSGRQFSNSRSEMNVSTLELGDSALYLCASAPSEGQYYEQYFGPGTRLTVT.

This clone appeared once. J is TRBJ2-7 and V is TRBV25-1, with 9 bases identical to TRBD1. Germline V CDR1 and CDR2: MGHDK, SYGVNS. V shed 0 bases and J 6 bases; nucleotides not matched to a gene: 3. The CDR3 consists of 14 residues. The DNA for the CDR3 is TGTGCCAGCAGTGAATATGAGACAGGGGGCGAGCAGTACTTC. Translated, it gives CASSEYETGGEQYF.

Only one count was recorded for this clone. The chain links TRBV27 to TRBJ2-6, with D tentatively TRBD2 (5 bases). The CDR3 has 17 amino acids. V dropped 5 bases and J dropped 3 bases, with 17 bases sitting between them. Looked up from germline, CDR1 is MNHEY and CDR2 is SMNVEV (reference sequence). The CDR3 sequence is CASSTRRPGSGANVLTF. The CDR3 coding sequence is TGTGCCAGCAGTACCCGGCGCCCGGGGAGTGGGGCCAACGTCCTGACTTTC.

The table lists this clone with a few counts. The chain recombines TRBV4-3 with TRBJ2-5; TRBD2 agrees at 8 bases. This CDR3 has 15 amino acids. V gave up 0 bases and J gave up 5 bases; unmatched junction bases: 5. The germline V gene has CDR1 LGHNA and CDR2 YSLEER. The CDR3 DNA reads as TGCGCCAGCAGCCAAGACCCTAGCGGGTGGGAGACCCAGTACTTC. Amino acids: CASSQDPSGWETQYF.

This rearrangement joins TRBV24-1 to TRBJ2-3; D is uncertain. V lost 7 bases and J 2 bases, leaving 6 bases between the germline ends. Germline CDR1 is KGHDR and CDR2 is SFDVKD. The CDR3 extends over 12 amino acids. CDR3 amino acids: CATRATTDTQYF. The CDR3 nucleotides are TGTGCCACCAGGGCAACCACAGATACGCAGTATTTT.

Points on this clone: Compared with germline, one end of the junction differs, possibly owing to a read error. This chain's CDR3 is CAISSPERGLNF. For the CDR3, the DNA is TGTGCCATATCGTCACCGGAGCGGGGTTTAAACTTC. The gene calls are TRBV10-3 and TRBJ2-7, with 7 bases matching TRBD2. Germline-derived CDR1 and CDR2 are ENHRY and SYGVKD. The length of the CDR3 is 12 residues.

V and J are TRBV5-1 and TRBJ1-1; D unclear. Germline lookup yields CDR1 SGHRS and CDR2 YFSETQ. V shed 0 bases and J shed 5 bases, with 8 bases lying between them. This CDR3 spans 13 amino acids. Written as DNA, the CDR3 is TGCGCCAGCAGCTTGGAGGGAAGGACTGAAGCTTTCTTT. Translating gives CASSLEGRTEAFF.

This clone was found once. The V gene is TRBV25-1, the J gene TRBJ1-2; a weak D match, TRBD1 (6 bases). CDR1 and CDR2 from the germline V gene are MGHDK and SYGVNS. With 6 bases removed from V and 7 bases from J, the gap between germline ends came to 12 bases. The length of the CDR3 is 12 residues. CDR3 DNA: TGTGCCAGCAGCGACGGGGGCGCTGGCTACACCTTC. As protein: CASSDGGAGYTF.

The genes are TRBV30 and TRBJ2-7; 7 bases agree with TRBD1. J was trimmed by 9 bases and V by 3 bases; bases with no gene match: 11. This CDR3 is 13 amino acids long. Germline CDR1 GTSNPN, CDR2 SVGIG (reference sequence). The DNA of the CDR3 is TGTGCCTGGAGCCCAAACAGGGGAAGGTGGCAGTACTTC. This gives the protein CAWSPNRGRWQYF.

This clone was found a few times. As DNA, the CDR3 is TGTGCCAGTAGTATAGCCGGACAGGGCAATCAGCCCCAGCATTTT. Translating it yields CASSIAGQGNQPQHF. The rearrangement links TRBV19 to TRBJ1-5, with 7 nucleotides matching TRBD1. V lost 1 base and J lost 2; bases outside the gene matches: 2. This CDR3 spans 15 amino acids. Germline loops: CDR1 LNHDA, CDR2 SQIVND (reference sequence).

The gene calls are TRBV15 and TRBJ2-2; 9 bases line up with TRBD1. V lost 5 bases and J lost 4; bases outside the gene matches: 5. From germline, CDR1 is LNHNV and CDR2 YYDKDF (reference sequence). This CDR3 is built from 15 residues. For the CDR3, the DNA is TGTGCCACCAGCGTTGGGACAGGGAGCACCGGGGAGCTGTTTTTT. Amino acid sequence: CATSVGTGSTGELFF.

The rearrangement joins TRBV9 to TRBJ2-3; the D is unclear. The CDR3 is 14 residues long. From germline, CDR1 is SGDLS and CDR2 YYNGEE. V lost 2 bases to trimming and J lost 8 bases, with 15 bases between them. The CDR3 region has the DNA TGTGCCAGCAGCGTTTCTGGCGATCGTGGTACGCAGTATTTT. It is translated as CASSVSGDRGTQYF.

The chain has TRBV6-5 and TRBJ2-7, with a weak D call TRBD1 (6 bases). Germline-derived CDR1 and CDR2 are MNHEY and SVGAGI. The CDR3 covers 11 residues. V was trimmed by 7 bases and J by 4 bases, leaving 8 bases between them. The CDR3 is CASKGQYEQYF. Here the CDR3 DNA reads TGTGCCAGCAAAGGACAGTACGAGCAGTACTTC.

Concerning this clone itself: A junction end diverges from the germline sequence, so it may reflect a read error. The chain links TRBV11-2 to TRBJ1-3; 10 bases agree with TRBD1. This CDR3 comprises 15 residues. Per germline, CDR1 SGHAT and CDR2 FQNNGV. The CDR3 DNA follows: TGTGCCAGCAGCCTAGACAGGGGGCATGGAAACACCATATATTTT. It encodes CASSLDRGHGNTIYF.

V and J are TRBV7-8 and TRBJ1-2, with no clear D. The CDR3 runs 14 residues. In germline, CDR1 is SGHVS, CDR2 FQNEAQ. V gave up 5 bases and J gave up 0 bases, with 10 bases separating them. The CDR3 protein is CASSPGQANYGYTF. The CDR3 DNA reads TGTGCCAGCAGCCCAGGTCAAGCTAACTATGGCTACACCTTC.

This clone was seen only a few times. CDR3 coding DNA: TGTGCCAGCAGCTTGGGACAGGCCTATGGCTACACCTTC. Its protein product is CASSLGQAYGYTF. This rearrangement joins TRBV11-2 to TRBJ1-2; the match to TRBD1 covers 8 bases. Germline V gene sequence: CDR1 SGHAT, CDR2 FQNNGV. The V gene end was trimmed by 3 bases and the J gene end by 4 bases; junction bases not matched to a gene: 1. There are 13 residues in the CDR3.

The chain employs TRBV28 and TRBJ2-3, with TRBD2 identical over 11 bases. The CDR3 length is 14 residues. CDR1 and CDR2 (germline): MDHEN, SYDVKM. V was clipped by 10 bases and J by 2 bases; unmatched bases: 5. This CDR3 reads CAIYSGGDTDTQYF. The CDR3 coding sequence is TGTGCCATTTATAGCGGGGGGGACACAGATACGCAGTATTTT.

The count of this clone is one. The gene calls are TRBV3-1 (or the pseudogene TRBV3-2) and TRBJ1-2, with a possible D match to TRBD1 (6 bases). The CDR3 sequence is 14 residues long. Trimming stripped 2 bases from V and 4 bases from J, with 11 bases between. Looked up from germline, CDR1 is LGHDT and CDR2 is YNNKEL (reference sequence). CDR3 nucleotide sequence: TGTGCCAGCAGCCAACGGGGGGCCGTCTATGGCTACACCTTC. It specifies CASSQRGAVYGYTF.

CDR3 region: CASSRDTSYEQYF. For the CDR3, the DNA is TGTGCCAGCAGCAGGGACACCAGCTACGAGCAGTACTTC. This chain uses TRBV6-5 with TRBJ2-7; D is possibly TRBD1 (6 bases). V lost 6 bases and J 3 bases, leaving 12 bases between the germline ends. Germline V CDR1 and CDR2: MNHEY, SVGAGI. The CDR3 has 13 amino acids.

The V and J genes are TRBV4-3 and TRBJ1-1, with D perhaps TRBD1 (6 bases). The CDR3 loop spans 16 amino acids. Germline V gives CDR1 LGHNA, CDR2 YSLEER. V was cut by 1 base and J by 1 base, with 13 bases left in between. The CDR3 nucleotides read TGCGCCAGCAGCCAAGGATATGGGGGCTCGAACACTGAAGCTTTCTTT. Its translation is CASSQGYGGSNTEAFF.

This chain joins TRBV2 and TRBJ2-3; D unclear. The germline V gene encodes CDR1 SNHLY and CDR2 FYNNEI. CDR3 length equals 16 residues. The V gene lost 3 bases and the J gene lost 0 bases, with 13 bases spanning the gap. DNA for the CDR3: TGTGCCAGCAGTGATCACGCCCTGGGGAGCACAGATACGCAGTATTTT. Amino acids: CASSDHALGSTDTQYF.